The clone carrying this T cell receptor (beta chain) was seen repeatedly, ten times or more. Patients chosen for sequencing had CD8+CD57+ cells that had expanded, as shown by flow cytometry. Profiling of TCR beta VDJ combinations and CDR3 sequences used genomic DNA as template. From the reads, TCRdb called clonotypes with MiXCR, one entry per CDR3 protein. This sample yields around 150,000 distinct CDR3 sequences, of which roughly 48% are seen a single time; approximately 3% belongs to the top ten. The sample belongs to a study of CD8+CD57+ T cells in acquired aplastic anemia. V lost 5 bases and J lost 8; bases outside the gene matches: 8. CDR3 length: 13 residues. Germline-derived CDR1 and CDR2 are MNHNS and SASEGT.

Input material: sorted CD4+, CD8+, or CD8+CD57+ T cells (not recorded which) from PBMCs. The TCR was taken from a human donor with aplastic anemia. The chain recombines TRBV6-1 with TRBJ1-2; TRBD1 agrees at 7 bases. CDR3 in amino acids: CASSLDRSGGYTF. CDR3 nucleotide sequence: TGTGCCAGCAGTCTGGACAGGAGCGGCGGCTACACCTTC.